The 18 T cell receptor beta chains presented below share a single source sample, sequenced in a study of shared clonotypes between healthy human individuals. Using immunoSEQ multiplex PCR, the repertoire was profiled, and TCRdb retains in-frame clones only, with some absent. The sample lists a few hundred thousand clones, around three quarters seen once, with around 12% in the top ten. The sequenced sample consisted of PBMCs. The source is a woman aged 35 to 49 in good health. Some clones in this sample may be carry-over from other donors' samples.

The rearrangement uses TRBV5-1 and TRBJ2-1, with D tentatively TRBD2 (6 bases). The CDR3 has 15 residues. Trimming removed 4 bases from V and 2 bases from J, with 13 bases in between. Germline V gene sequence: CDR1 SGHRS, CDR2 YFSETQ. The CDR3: CASSPLGGTYNEQFF. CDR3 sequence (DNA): TGCGCCAGCAGCCCGTTAGGCGGGACCTACAATGAGCAGTTCTTC. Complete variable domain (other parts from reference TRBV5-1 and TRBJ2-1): KAGVTQTPRYLIKTRGQQVTLSCSPISGHRSVSWYQQTPGQGLQFLFEYFSETQRNKGNFPGRFSGRQFSNSRSEMNVSTLELGDSALYLCASSPLGGTYNEQFFGPGTRLTVL.

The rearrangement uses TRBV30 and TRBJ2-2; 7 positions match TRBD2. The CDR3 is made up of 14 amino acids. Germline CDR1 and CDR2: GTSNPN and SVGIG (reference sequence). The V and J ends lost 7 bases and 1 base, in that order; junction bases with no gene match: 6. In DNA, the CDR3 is TGTGCCTCCTCCCGGACTAGGAACACCGGGGAGCTGTTTTTT. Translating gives CASSRTRNTGELFF.

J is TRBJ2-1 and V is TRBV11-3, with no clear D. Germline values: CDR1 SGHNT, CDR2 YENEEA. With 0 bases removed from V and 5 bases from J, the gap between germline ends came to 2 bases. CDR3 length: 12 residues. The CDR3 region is CASSLDNNEQFF. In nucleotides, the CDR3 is TGTGCCAGCAGCTTAGACAACAATGAGCAGTTCTTC.

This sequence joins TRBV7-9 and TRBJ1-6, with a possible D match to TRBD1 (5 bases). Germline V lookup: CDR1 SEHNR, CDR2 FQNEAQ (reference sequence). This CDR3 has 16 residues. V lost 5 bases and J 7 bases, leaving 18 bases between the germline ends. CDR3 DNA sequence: TGTGCCAGCAGCCTCCATGTTGGGGCAGGCAATTCACCCCTCCACTTT. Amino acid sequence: CASSLHVGAGNSPLHF. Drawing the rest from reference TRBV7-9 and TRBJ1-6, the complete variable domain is DTGVSQNPRHKITKRGQNVTFRCDPISEHNRLYWYRQTLGQGPEFLTYFQNEAQLEKSRLLSDRFSAERPKGSFSTLEIQRTEQGDSAMYLCASSLHVGAGNSPLHFGNGTRLTVT.

CDR3 sequence: CASSLGEGTEAFF. The CDR3 region has the DNA TGTGCCAGCAGCTTAGGGGAGGGCACTGAAGCTTTCTTT. The chain joins TRBV7-2 to TRBJ1-1; no clear D. Trimming removed 1 base from V and 4 bases from J, with 7 bases in between. Germline assignment: CDR1 SGHTA and CDR2 FQGNSA. The CDR3 covers 13 residues.

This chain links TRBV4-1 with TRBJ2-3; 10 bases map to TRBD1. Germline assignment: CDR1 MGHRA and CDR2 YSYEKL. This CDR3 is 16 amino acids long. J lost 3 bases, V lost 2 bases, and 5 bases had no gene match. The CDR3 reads CASSQPGTGATDTQYF. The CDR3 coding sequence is TGCGCCAGCAGCCAACCCGGGACAGGGGCGACAGATACGCAGTATTTT.

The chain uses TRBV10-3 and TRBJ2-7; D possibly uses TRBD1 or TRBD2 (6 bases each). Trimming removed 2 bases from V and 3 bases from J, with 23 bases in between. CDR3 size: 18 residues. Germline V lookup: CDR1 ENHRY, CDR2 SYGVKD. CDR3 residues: CAISEGPAGHIPLYEQYF. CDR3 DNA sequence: TGTGCCATCAGTGAGGGCCCCGCGGGACACATACCTCTCTACGAGCAGTACTTC.

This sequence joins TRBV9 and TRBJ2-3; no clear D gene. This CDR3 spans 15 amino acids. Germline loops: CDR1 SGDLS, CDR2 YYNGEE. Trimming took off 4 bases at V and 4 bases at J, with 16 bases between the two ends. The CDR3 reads CASSPRALGSDTQYF. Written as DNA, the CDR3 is TGTGCCAGCAGCCCCCGTGCTCTTGGCTCAGATACGCAGTATTTT.

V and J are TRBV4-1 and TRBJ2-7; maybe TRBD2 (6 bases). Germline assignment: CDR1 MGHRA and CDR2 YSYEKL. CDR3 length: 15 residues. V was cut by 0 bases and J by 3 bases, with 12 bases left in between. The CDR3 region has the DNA TGCGCCAGCAGCCAAGATGTACTAGCAAACTACGAGCAGTACTTC. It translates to CASSQDVLANYEQYF.

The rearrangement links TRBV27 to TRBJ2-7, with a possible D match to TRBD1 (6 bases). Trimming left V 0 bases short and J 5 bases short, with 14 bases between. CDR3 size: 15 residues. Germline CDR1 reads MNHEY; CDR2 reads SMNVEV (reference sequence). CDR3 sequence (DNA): TGTGCCAGCAGTTTATCGATCACAGGGATTCACGAGCAGTACTTC. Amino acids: CASSLSITGIHEQYF.

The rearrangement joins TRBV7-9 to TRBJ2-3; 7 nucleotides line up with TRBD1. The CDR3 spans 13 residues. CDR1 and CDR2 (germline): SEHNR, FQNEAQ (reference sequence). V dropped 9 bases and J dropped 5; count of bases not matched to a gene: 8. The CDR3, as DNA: TGTGCCAGTTTACGACAGGGTCAAGATACGCAGTATTTT. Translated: CASLRQGQDTQYF.

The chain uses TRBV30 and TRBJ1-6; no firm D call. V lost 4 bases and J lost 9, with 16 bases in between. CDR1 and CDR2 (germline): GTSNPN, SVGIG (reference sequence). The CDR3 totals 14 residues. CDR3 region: CAWTAAGESSPLHF. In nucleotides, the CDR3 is TGTGCCTGGACGGCTGCGGGCGAAAGTTCACCCCTCCACTTT.

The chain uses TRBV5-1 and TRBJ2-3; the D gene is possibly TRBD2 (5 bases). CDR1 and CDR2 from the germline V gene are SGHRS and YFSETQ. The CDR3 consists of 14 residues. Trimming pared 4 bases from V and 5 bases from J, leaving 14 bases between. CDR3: CASSPRTGRDTQYF. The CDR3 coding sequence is TGCGCCAGCAGCCCGCGGACTGGGAGAGATACGCAGTATTTT.

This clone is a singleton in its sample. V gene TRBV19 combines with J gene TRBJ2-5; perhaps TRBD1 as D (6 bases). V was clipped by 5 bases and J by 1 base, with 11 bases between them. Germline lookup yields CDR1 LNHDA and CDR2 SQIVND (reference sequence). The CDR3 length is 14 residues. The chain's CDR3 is CASSFTGSQETQYF. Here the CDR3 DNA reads TGTGCCAGTAGTTTTACAGGGAGCCAAGAGACCCAGTACTTC.

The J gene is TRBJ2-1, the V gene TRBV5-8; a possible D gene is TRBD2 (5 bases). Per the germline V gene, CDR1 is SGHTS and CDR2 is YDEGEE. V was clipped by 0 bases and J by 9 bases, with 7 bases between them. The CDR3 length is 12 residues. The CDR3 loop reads CASSLDAGEQFF. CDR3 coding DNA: TGTGCCAGCAGCTTGGATGCGGGTGAGCAGTTCTTC.

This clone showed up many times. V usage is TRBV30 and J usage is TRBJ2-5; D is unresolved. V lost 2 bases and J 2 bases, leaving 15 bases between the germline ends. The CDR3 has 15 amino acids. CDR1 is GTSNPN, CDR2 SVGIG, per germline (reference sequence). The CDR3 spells CAWSQLVGYQETQYF. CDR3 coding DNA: TGTGCCTGGAGTCAATTAGTGGGGTATCAAGAGACCCAGTACTTC.

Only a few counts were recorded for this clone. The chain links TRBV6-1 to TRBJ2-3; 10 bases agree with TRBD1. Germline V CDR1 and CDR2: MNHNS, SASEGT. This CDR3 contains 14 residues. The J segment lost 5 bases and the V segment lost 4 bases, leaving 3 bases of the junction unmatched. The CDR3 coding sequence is TGTGCCAGCAGTGGACAGGGGGCGAGAGATACGCAGTATTTT. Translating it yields CASSGQGARDTQYF.

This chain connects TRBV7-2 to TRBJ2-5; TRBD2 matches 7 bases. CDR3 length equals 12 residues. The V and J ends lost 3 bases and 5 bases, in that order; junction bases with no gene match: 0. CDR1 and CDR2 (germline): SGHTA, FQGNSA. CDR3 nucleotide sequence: TGTGCCAGCAGCTTCGGGGGGGAGACCCAGTACTTC. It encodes CASSFGGETQYF.